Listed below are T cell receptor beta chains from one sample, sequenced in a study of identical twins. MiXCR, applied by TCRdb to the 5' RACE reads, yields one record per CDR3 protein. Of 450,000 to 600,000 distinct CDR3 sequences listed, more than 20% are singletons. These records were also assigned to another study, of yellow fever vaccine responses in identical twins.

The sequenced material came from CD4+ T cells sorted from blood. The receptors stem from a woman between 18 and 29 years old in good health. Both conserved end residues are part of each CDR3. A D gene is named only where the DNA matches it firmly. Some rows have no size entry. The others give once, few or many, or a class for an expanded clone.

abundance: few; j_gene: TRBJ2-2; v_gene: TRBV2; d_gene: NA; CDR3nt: TGTGCCAGCAGTTGGGCCCCGAACACCGGGGAGCTGTTTTTT; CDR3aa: CASSWAPNTGELFF
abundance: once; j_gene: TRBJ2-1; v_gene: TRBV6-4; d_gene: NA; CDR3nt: TGTGCCAGCAGTGACTCAGGGCTAGCCAAGGATGAGCAGTTCTTC; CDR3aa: CASSDSGLAKDEQFF
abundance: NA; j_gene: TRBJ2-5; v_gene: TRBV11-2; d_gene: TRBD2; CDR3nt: TGTGCCAGCAGCTTAGAGGGACTAGCGGGTGAAAAAGAGACCCAGTACTTC; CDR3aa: CASSLEGLAGEKETQYF
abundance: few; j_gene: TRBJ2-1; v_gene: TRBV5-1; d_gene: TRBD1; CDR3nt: TGCGCCAGCAGCTTCACCGCGGGACAGGGGATCAATGAGCAGTTCTTC; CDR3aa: CASSFTAGQGINEQFF
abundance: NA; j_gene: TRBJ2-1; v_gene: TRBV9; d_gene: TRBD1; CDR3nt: TGTGCCAGCAGCGTAGCTACGGGGGACAGGGGGCGTACTGAGCAGTTCTTC; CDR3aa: CASSVATGDRGRTEQFF
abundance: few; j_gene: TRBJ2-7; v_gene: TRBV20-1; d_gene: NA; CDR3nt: TGCAGTGCCATCGGGGGAGGGGGGGCCTACGAGCAGTACTTC; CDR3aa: CSAIGGGGAYEQYF
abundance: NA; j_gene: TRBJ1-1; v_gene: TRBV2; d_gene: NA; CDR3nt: TGTGCCAGCAGTGACAGGGTGGACACTGAAGCTTTCTTT; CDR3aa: CASSDRVDTEAFF
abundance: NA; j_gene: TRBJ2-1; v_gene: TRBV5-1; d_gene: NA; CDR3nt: TGCGCCAGCAGCTTGGTGGCTAGCTTGTTATATGAGCAGTTCTTC; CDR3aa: CASSLVASLLYEQFF
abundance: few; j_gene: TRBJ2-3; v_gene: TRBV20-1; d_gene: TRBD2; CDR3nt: TGCAGTGCTAGCGGGACTAGAAACACAGATACGCAGTATTTT; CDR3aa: CSASGTRNTDTQYF
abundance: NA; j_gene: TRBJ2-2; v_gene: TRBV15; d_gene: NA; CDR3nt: TGTGCCACCAGCAGATCGAACACCGGGGAGCTGTTTTTT; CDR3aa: CATSRSNTGELFF
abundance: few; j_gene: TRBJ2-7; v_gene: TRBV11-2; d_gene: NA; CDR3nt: TGTGCCAGCAGCTTAGGAGCCGGCCGGTACGAGCAGTACTTC; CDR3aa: CASSLGAGRYEQYF
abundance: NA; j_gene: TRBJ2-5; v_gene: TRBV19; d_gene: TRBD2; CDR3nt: TGTGCCAGTAGTAGATCGGGAGGATGGGAGACCCAGTACTTC; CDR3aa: CASSRSGGWETQYF
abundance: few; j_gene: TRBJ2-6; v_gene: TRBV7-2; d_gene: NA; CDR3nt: TGTGCCAGCAGCTTAGGCTGGCGGGTTTCTGGGGCCAACGTCCTGACTTTC; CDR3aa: CASSLGWRVSGANVLTF
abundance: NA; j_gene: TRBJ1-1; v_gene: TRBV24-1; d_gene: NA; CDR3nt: TGTGCCACCAGTGGTTCGACAGCCCATGAAGCTTTCTTT; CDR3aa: CATSGSTAHEAFF
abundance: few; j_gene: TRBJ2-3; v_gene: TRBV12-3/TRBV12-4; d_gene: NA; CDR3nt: TGTGCCAGCAGTTTAGTGGCAGGGAGGGATACGCAGTATTTT; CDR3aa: CASSLVAGRDTQYF
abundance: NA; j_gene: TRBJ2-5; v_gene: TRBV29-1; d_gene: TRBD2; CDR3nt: TGCAGCGTTGAAGATCTGGGACTAGCAGGTCGGGAGACCCAGTACTTC; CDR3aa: CSVEDLGLAGRETQYF
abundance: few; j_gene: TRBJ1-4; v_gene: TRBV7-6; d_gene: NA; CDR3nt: TGTGCCAGCAGCGATATAGGGGAGCGCGAAAAACTGTTTTTT; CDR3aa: CASSDIGEREKLFF
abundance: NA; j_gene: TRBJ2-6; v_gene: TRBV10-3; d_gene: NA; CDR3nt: TGTGCCATCAGTGAGGAGGGTCAGGCTGGGGCCAACGTCCTGACTTTC; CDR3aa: CAISEEGQAGANVLTF
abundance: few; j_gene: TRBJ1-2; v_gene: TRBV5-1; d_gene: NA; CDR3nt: TGCGCCAGCAGCGCTCCTCTCGAGTCTAACTATGGCTACACCTTC; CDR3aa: CASSAPLESNYGYTF
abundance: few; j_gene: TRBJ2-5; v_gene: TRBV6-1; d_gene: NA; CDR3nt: TGTGCCAGCAAGGAATGGGGGCCTGAAGGGGAGACCCAGTACTTC; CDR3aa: CASKEWGPEGETQYF
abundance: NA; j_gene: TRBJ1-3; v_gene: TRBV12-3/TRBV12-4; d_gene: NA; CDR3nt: TGTGCCAGCAGTTTTCCCAACTCTGGAAACACCATATATTTT; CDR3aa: CASSFPNSGNTIYF
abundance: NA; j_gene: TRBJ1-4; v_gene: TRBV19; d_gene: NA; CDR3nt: TGTGCCAGTAGTGCCACGCAGGGAGGGCACGAAAAACTGTTTTTT; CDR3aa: CASSATQGGHEKLFF
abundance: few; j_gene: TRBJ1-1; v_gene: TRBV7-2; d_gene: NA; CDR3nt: TGTGCCAGCAGCTTAGGGGCTTTCTTT; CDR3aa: CASSLGAFF
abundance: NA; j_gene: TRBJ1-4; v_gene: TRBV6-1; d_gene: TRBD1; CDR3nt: TGTGCCACCCGGGACAGGGGGTATGAAAAACTGTTTTTT; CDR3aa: CATRDRGYEKLFF
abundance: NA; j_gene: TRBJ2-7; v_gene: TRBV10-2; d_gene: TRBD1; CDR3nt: TGCGCCAGCAGACGGACAGGGAACGACGAGCAGTACTTC; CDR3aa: CASRRTGNDEQYF
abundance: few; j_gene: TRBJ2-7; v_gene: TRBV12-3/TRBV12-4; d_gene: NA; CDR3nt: TGTGCCAGCACCGGTGGGAGTAACTCCTACGAGCAGTACTTC; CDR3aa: CASTGGSNSYEQYF
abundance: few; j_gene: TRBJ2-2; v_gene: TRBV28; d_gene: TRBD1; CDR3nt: TGTGCCAGCAGGCCAAGCTCCGGGACAGTGAACACCGGGGAGCTGTTTTTT; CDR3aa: CASRPSSGTVNTGELFF
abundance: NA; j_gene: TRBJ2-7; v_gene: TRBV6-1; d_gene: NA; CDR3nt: TGTGCCAGCAGCCCCCGGACAGTTTTGGACGAGCAGTACTTC; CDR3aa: CASSPRTVLDEQYF
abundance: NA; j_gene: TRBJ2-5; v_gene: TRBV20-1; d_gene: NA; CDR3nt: TGCAGTGCTTTACTCAGGGAGACCCAGTACTTC; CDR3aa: CSALLRETQYF
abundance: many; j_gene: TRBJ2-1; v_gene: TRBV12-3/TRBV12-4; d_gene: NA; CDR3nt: TGTGCCAGCAGTTCCCCCGGGGCCGGGGAGCAGTTCTTC; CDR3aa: CASSSPGAGEQFF
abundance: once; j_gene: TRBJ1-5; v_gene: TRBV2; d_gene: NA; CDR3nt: TGTGCCAGCTGTCAGGAAGGGTTAGGTCAGCCCCAGCATTTT; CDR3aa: CASCQEGLGQPQHF
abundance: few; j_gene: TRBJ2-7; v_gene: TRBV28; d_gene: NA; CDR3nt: TGTGCCAGCAGTTTTTACCCGGACGGAGCTACCTACGAGCAGTACTTC; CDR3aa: CASSFYPDGATYEQYF
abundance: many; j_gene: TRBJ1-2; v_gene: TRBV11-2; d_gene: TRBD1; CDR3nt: TGTGCCAGCAGCCCCCTCGACAGGGCTAACTATGGCTACACCTTC; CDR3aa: CASSPLDRANYGYTF
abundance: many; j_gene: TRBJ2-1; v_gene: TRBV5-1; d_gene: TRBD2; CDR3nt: TGCGCCAGCAGCTTGTGGACTAGCGGGAGTATGAGGAATGAGCAGTTCTTC; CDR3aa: CASSLWTSGSMRNEQFF
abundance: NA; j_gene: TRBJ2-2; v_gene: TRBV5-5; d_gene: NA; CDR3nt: TGTGCCAGCAGCTCCAAGATGAACACCGGGGAGCTGTTTTTT; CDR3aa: CASSSKMNTGELFF
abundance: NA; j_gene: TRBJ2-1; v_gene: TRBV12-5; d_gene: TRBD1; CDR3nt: TGTGCTAGTGGTTTGCCAAAGCAGGGGGTGAATGAGCAGTTCTTC; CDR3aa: CASGLPKQGVNEQFF
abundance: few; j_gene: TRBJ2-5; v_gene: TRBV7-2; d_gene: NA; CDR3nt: TGTGCCAGCAGCTTAGAGCCACCGGCCTGGGAGACCCAGTACTTC; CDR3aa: CASSLEPPAWETQYF
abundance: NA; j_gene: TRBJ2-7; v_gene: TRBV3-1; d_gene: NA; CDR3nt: TGTGCCAGCAGCCAAGATTACAAGTTCCCCGAGCAGTACTTC; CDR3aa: CASSQDYKFPEQYF
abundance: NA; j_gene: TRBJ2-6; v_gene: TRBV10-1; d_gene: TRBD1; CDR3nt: TGCGCCAGCAGTGGTTCTTTGCTCGGGACAGGGGGCACTGGGGCCAACGTCCTGACTTTC; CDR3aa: CASSGSLLGTGGTGANVLTF
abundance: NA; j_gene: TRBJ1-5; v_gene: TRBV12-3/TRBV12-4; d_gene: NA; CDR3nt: TGTGCCAGCAAAGACGGTGGAAATCAGCCCCAGCATTTT; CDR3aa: CASKDGGNQPQHF
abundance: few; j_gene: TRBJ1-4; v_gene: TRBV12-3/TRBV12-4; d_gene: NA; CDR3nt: TGTGCCAGCAGTTTTGGAGGGAGTGGACCAAAACTGTTTTTT; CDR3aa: CASSFGGSGPKLFF
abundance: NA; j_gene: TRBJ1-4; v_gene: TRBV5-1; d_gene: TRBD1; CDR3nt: TGCGCCAGCCGCGAGGGGGCGTCTAATGAAAAACTGTTTTTT; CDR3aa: CASREGASNEKLFF
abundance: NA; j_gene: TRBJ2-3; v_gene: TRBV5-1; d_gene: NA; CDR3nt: TGCGCCAGCAGCGGGGCCGTACGGGATACGCAGTATTTT; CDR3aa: CASSGAVRDTQYF
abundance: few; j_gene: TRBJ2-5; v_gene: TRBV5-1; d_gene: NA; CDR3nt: TGCGCCAGCAGCTTGGGGCGCGGCTCACCCTCGGGGGAGACCCAGTACTTC; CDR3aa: CASSLGRGSPSGETQYF
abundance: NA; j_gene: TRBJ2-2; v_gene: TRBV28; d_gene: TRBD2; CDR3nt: TGTGCCAGCTCCGGACTAGCGGGACCTAACACCGGGGAGCTGTTTTTT; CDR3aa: CASSGLAGPNTGELFF
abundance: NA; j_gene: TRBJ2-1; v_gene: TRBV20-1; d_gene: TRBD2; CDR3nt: TGCAGTGCTATAAGTGAGGGGAAGCGGGGGTCCATCAAGAGCTCCTACAATGAGCAGTTCTTC; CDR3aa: CSAISEGKRGSIKSSYNEQFF
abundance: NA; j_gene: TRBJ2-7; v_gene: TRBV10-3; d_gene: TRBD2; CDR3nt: TGTGCCATCAGTGAGTCAGGGCGGGAGGGCTACGAGCAGTACTTC; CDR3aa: CAISESGREGYEQYF
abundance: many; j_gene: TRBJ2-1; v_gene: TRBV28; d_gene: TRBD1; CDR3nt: TGTGCCAGCACTCGCCAGGGGGCCCCCTACAATGAGCAGTTCTTC; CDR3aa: CASTRQGAPYNEQFF
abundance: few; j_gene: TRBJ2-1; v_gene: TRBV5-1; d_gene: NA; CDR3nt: TGCGCCAGCAGCTTGATTCCAGGGAACAATGAGCAGTTCTTC; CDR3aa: CASSLIPGNNEQFF
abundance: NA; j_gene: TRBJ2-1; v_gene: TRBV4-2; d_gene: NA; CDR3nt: TGTGCCAGCAGCCGCCGACTAGTATTTATGGTCAATGAGCAGTTCTTC; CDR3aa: CASSRRLVFMVNEQFF
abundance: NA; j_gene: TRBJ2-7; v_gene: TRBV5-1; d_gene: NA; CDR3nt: TGCGCCAGCAGCTTGTGGGGCGGTTCTACCTACGAGCAGTACTTC; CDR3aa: CASSLWGGSTYEQYF